The rows below give T cell receptor beta chains drawn from one sample of a study of T cells in Graves' hyperthyroidism and ophthalmopathy. TCRdb reanalysed the multiplex PCR reads using MiXCR and keeps one entry per CDR3 protein. The table lists nearly 600,000 distinct CDR3 sequences, roughly 14% of them singletons. Sequencing was done on a sample of blood. The receptors derive from a woman in her 30s with Graves' hyperthyroidism that later progressed to Graves' ophthalmopathy. Both conserved end residues are part of each CDR3. A D gene is named only where the DNA matches it firmly. Only some rows state a clone size, as once, few, many or a class for expanded clones.

cdr3_length: 14; v_call: TRBV4-1; d_call: TRBD1; j_call: TRBJ1-1; clone_size: -; cdr3_nt: TGCGCCAGCAGCCCGGGACAGGGATCCACTGAAGCTTTCTTT; cdr3_aa: CASSPGQGSTEAFF
cdr3_length: 14; v_call: TRBV12-3/TRBV12-4; d_call: TRBD2; j_call: TRBJ2-1; clone_size: many; cdr3_nt: TGTGCCAGCATGCGGGGGCTAGCGGGAATTGAGCAGTTCTTC; cdr3_aa: CASMRGLAGIEQFF
cdr3_length: 16; v_call: TRBV28; d_call: -; j_call: TRBJ1-3; clone_size: many; cdr3_nt: TGTGCCAGCAGCACTTATCGTTACAGCTCTGGAAACACCATATATTTT; cdr3_aa: CASSTYRYSSGNTIYF
cdr3_length: 15; v_call: TRBV3-1; d_call: -; j_call: TRBJ2-7; clone_size: -; cdr3_nt: TGCGCCAGCAGCCAAGTTCCGGCCCTCTCCTACGAGCAGTACTTC; cdr3_aa: CASSQVPALSYEQYF
cdr3_length: 16; v_call: TRBV15; d_call: -; j_call: TRBJ1-5; clone_size: many; cdr3_nt: TGTGCCACCAGCAGTCCCAGGGGAGGGAGCAATCAGCCCCAGCATTTT; cdr3_aa: CATSSPRGGSNQPQHF
cdr3_length: 13; v_call: TRBV4-3; d_call: -; j_call: TRBJ1-2; clone_size: -; cdr3_nt: TGCGCCAGCAGCCAAGATATAGGGAGCGGCTACACCTTC; cdr3_aa: CASSQDIGSGYTF
cdr3_length: 14; v_call: TRBV6-1; d_call: -; j_call: TRBJ1-5; clone_size: many; cdr3_nt: TGTGCCAGCACCCCCCTGGGGGGAGGGCAGCCCCAGCATTTT; cdr3_aa: CASTPLGGGQPQHF
cdr3_length: 15; v_call: TRBV6-2/TRBV6-3; d_call: -; j_call: TRBJ2-1; clone_size: many; cdr3_nt: TGTGCCAGCACCGCAAGCGCGAGCTCCTACAATGAGCAGTTCTTC; cdr3_aa: CASTASASSYNEQFF
cdr3_length: 17; v_call: TRBV27; d_call: TRBD1; j_call: TRBJ2-1; clone_size: many; cdr3_nt: TGTGCCAGCAGTTACCCGACAGGGCGAGGGGGTGTAAATGAGCAGTTCTTC; cdr3_aa: CASSYPTGRGGVNEQFF
cdr3_length: 14; v_call: TRBV6-1; d_call: -; j_call: TRBJ1-1; clone_size: few; cdr3_nt: TGTGCCAGCAGTGAAGCGCTGAGGGTGGCTGAAGCTTTCTTT; cdr3_aa: CASSEALRVAEAFF
cdr3_length: 12; v_call: TRBV29-1; d_call: -; j_call: TRBJ2-2; clone_size: -; cdr3_nt: TGCAGCGGGAGAATGTACACCGGGGAGCTGTTTTTT; cdr3_aa: CSGRMYTGELFF
cdr3_length: 15; v_call: TRBV27; d_call: -; j_call: TRBJ2-7; clone_size: few; cdr3_nt: TGTGCCAGCAGTCCCCCCCCGGGACTCGTCTACGAGCAGTACTTC; cdr3_aa: CASSPPPGLVYEQYF
cdr3_length: 13; v_call: TRBV4-3; d_call: -; j_call: TRBJ1-4; clone_size: -; cdr3_nt: TGCGCCAGCAGCAAAGGACTTGTCGAAAAACTGTTTTTT; cdr3_aa: CASSKGLVEKLFF
cdr3_length: 15; v_call: TRBV4-1; d_call: -; j_call: TRBJ2-1; clone_size: -; cdr3_nt: TGCGCCAGCAGCCAAGTCGGGGCATCCTACAACGAGCAGTTCTTC; cdr3_aa: CASSQVGASYNEQFF
cdr3_length: 13; v_call: TRBV30; d_call: -; j_call: TRBJ1-1; clone_size: few; cdr3_nt: TGTGCCTGGAGAGACAGCTTGAACACTGAAGCTTTCTTT; cdr3_aa: CAWRDSLNTEAFF
cdr3_length: 15; v_call: TRBV20-1; d_call: TRBD2; j_call: TRBJ2-2; clone_size: few; cdr3_nt: TGCAGTGCTCCTACTAGCGGGAGGCTTACCGGGGAGCTGTTTTTT; cdr3_aa: CSAPTSGRLTGELFF
cdr3_length: 14; v_call: TRBV27; d_call: -; j_call: TRBJ1-5; clone_size: many; cdr3_nt: TGTGCCAGCGGTTTCGGGGCCACCAATCAGCCCCAGCATTTT; cdr3_aa: CASGFGATNQPQHF
cdr3_length: 18; v_call: TRBV7-2; d_call: -; j_call: TRBJ2-5; clone_size: -; cdr3_nt: TGTGCCAGCAGCGCCAGGGAGAGCCGTGGCCGGGCCCAAGGGACCCAGTACTTC; cdr3_aa: CASSARESRGRAQGTQYF
cdr3_length: 13; v_call: TRBV30; d_call: -; j_call: TRBJ1-3; clone_size: many; cdr3_nt: TGTGCCTGGACTAGGTCCTCTGGAAACACCATATATTTT; cdr3_aa: CAWTRSSGNTIYF
cdr3_length: 13; v_call: TRBV6-1; d_call: -; j_call: TRBJ1-5; clone_size: many; cdr3_nt: TGTGCCAGCCGAGGAGCGGGCGATCAGCCCCAGCATTTT; cdr3_aa: CASRGAGDQPQHF
cdr3_length: 17; v_call: TRBV7-6; d_call: -; j_call: TRBJ2-1; clone_size: many; cdr3_nt: TGTGCCAGCAGCTTAGGGGGCGGGAACCTGAACTACAATGAGCAGTTCTTC; cdr3_aa: CASSLGGGNLNYNEQFF
cdr3_length: 13; v_call: TRBV5-1; d_call: -; j_call: TRBJ1-2; clone_size: once; cdr3_nt: TGTGCCAGCAGCTCTGCAGGGGTAGATGGCTACACCTTC; cdr3_aa: CASSSAGVDGYTF
cdr3_length: 14; v_call: TRBV27; d_call: -; j_call: TRBJ1-1; clone_size: many; cdr3_nt: TGTGCCAGCAGTTTTCGGGAGCAGAACACTGAAGCTTTCTTT; cdr3_aa: CASSFREQNTEAFF
cdr3_length: 15; v_call: TRBV11-1; d_call: TRBD1; j_call: TRBJ2-3; clone_size: many; cdr3_nt: TGTGCCAGCAGCCCCCGGGACAGCCAACGAGATACGCAGTATTTT; cdr3_aa: CASSPRDSQRDTQYF
cdr3_length: 18; v_call: TRBV5-1; d_call: TRBD2; j_call: TRBJ2-1; clone_size: -; cdr3_nt: TGCGCCAGCAGTTTTAGGCGGACCGGGGGGAGCTCCTACAATGAGCAGTTCTTC; cdr3_aa: CASSFRRTGGSSYNEQFF
cdr3_length: 15; v_call: TRBV6-1; d_call: TRBD1; j_call: TRBJ2-3; clone_size: many; cdr3_nt: TGTGCCAGCAGTGCAACCGGGACAGTTAGCGATACGCAGTATTTT; cdr3_aa: CASSATGTVSDTQYF
cdr3_length: 15; v_call: TRBV6-2/TRBV6-3; d_call: -; j_call: TRBJ1-4; clone_size: -; cdr3_nt: TGTGCCAGCACCCCGCCCAGGGATCGTCGAGAAAAACTGTTTTTT; cdr3_aa: CASTPPRDRREKLFF
cdr3_length: 16; v_call: TRBV7-8; d_call: -; j_call: TRBJ2-3; clone_size: many; cdr3_nt: TGTGCCAGCAGCTTAGCAGGGGCTAGCGGGACAGGGACGCAGTATTTT; cdr3_aa: CASSLAGASGTGTQYF
cdr3_length: 18; v_call: TRBV6-1; d_call: -; j_call: TRBJ2-7; clone_size: many; cdr3_nt: TGTGCCAGCAGTGAATTCGCGAAGCAGGGGGGCAGCTCCTACGAGCAGTACTTC; cdr3_aa: CASSEFAKQGGSSYEQYF
cdr3_length: 11; v_call: TRBV30; d_call: -; j_call: TRBJ1-1; clone_size: many; cdr3_nt: TGTGCCTGGAGTCGAAGGGGTGAAGCTTTCTTT; cdr3_aa: CAWSRRGEAFF
cdr3_length: 15; v_call: TRBV7-3; d_call: TRBD2; j_call: TRBJ2-1; clone_size: few; cdr3_nt: TGTGCCAGCAGCTTAACTTCGGCTAGCGGGGTCGAGCAGTTCTTC; cdr3_aa: CASSLTSASGVEQFF
cdr3_length: 14; v_call: TRBV20-1; d_call: TRBD2; j_call: TRBJ2-7; clone_size: many; cdr3_nt: TGCAGTGCGGAGTCACTAGCGGATTCCTACGAGCAGTACTTC; cdr3_aa: CSAESLADSYEQYF
cdr3_length: 14; v_call: TRBV27; d_call: -; j_call: TRBJ2-7; clone_size: many; cdr3_nt: TGTGCCAGCAGTTTATCGCCGGATTCCTACGAGCAGTACTTC; cdr3_aa: CASSLSPDSYEQYF
cdr3_length: 18; v_call: TRBV20-1; d_call: -; j_call: TRBJ1-6; clone_size: -; cdr3_nt: TGCAGTGCTTTCGACAAATCTAAGATCTCCTCCTATAATTCACCCCTCCACTTT; cdr3_aa: CSAFDKSKISSYNSPLHF
cdr3_length: 15; v_call: TRBV6-1; d_call: -; j_call: TRBJ1-1; clone_size: -; cdr3_nt: TGTGCCAGCACCTACCGGGGACTCAGGAACACTGAAGCTTTCTTT; cdr3_aa: CASTYRGLRNTEAFF
cdr3_length: 14; v_call: TRBV7-3; d_call: TRBD2; j_call: TRBJ2-7; clone_size: few; cdr3_nt: TGTGCCAGCAGCTTTAGCGGGAGTAACTACGAGCAGTACTTC; cdr3_aa: CASSFSGSNYEQYF
cdr3_length: 12; v_call: TRBV19; d_call: TRBD2; j_call: TRBJ2-5; clone_size: -; cdr3_nt: TGTGCCACCAATGGCGGGGGGGAGACCCAGTACTTC; cdr3_aa: CATNGGGETQYF
cdr3_length: 13; v_call: TRBV20-1; d_call: -; j_call: TRBJ2-7; clone_size: many; cdr3_nt: TGCAGTGCTAGAGTGTCACCATCCTACGAGCAGTACTTC; cdr3_aa: CSARVSPSYEQYF
cdr3_length: 16; v_call: TRBV28; d_call: TRBD2; j_call: TRBJ2-1; clone_size: many; cdr3_nt: TGTGCCAGCAGTCTCGATCGGACTAGCGCATACAATGAGCAGTTCTTC; cdr3_aa: CASSLDRTSAYNEQFF
cdr3_length: 14; v_call: TRBV10-3; d_call: TRBD1; j_call: TRBJ2-7; clone_size: many; cdr3_nt: TGTGCCATCAGTGAGCTCGGGGACAGCTACGAGCAGTACTTC; cdr3_aa: CAISELGDSYEQYF
cdr3_length: 15; v_call: TRBV19; d_call: -; j_call: TRBJ2-5; clone_size: many; cdr3_nt: TGTGCCAGTAGTACCTTCGCAGTGGAACAAGAGACCCAGTACTTC; cdr3_aa: CASSTFAVEQETQYF
cdr3_length: 18; v_call: TRBV12-5; d_call: -; j_call: TRBJ2-7; clone_size: many; cdr3_nt: TGTGCTAGTGGTTTGGTACTTGGGGCCAGAGGATACTCCTACGAGCAGTACTTC; cdr3_aa: CASGLVLGARGYSYEQYF
cdr3_length: 14; v_call: TRBV5-1; d_call: -; j_call: TRBJ1-1; clone_size: -; cdr3_nt: TGCGCCAGCAGCTCCGTCCCTCCGAACACTGAAGCTTTCTTT; cdr3_aa: CASSSVPPNTEAFF
cdr3_length: 16; v_call: TRBV5-6; d_call: TRBD1; j_call: TRBJ2-7; clone_size: -; cdr3_nt: TGTGCCAGCAGCTTGGCACAGGGACAGGGGTTCTCCGAGCAGTACTTC; cdr3_aa: CASSLAQGQGFSEQYF
cdr3_length: 15; v_call: TRBV2; d_call: TRBD1; j_call: TRBJ2-1; clone_size: many; cdr3_nt: TGTGCCAGCAGATATACGGGACAGGGAGGTAATGAGCAGTTCTTC; cdr3_aa: CASRYTGQGGNEQFF
cdr3_length: 14; v_call: TRBV20-1; d_call: TRBD1; j_call: TRBJ1-1; clone_size: many; cdr3_nt: TGCAGTGCTAGAGACAGGGGGTTGAACACTGAAGCTTTCTTT; cdr3_aa: CSARDRGLNTEAFF
cdr3_length: 11; v_call: TRBV20-1; d_call: -; j_call: TRBJ1-2; clone_size: -; cdr3_nt: TGCAGTGCTGTACAGGGTAGAGGCTACACCTTC; cdr3_aa: CSAVQGRGYTF
cdr3_length: 13; v_call: TRBV2; d_call: TRBD2; j_call: TRBJ2-7; clone_size: -; cdr3_nt: TGTGCCAGCAAGGGACTAGGACACTACGAGCAGTACTTC; cdr3_aa: CASKGLGHYEQYF
cdr3_length: 16; v_call: TRBV6-1; d_call: -; j_call: TRBJ2-1; clone_size: -; cdr3_nt: TGTGCCAGCAGCAACCGGGACTTTAGCTCCTACAATGAGCAGTTCTTC; cdr3_aa: CASSNRDFSSYNEQFF
cdr3_length: 18; v_call: TRBV3-1; d_call: TRBD2; j_call: TRBJ2-7; clone_size: -; cdr3_nt: TGTGCCAGCAGCCAAGAACTAGCGGGAGGACCCACTCCCTACGAGCAGTACTTC; cdr3_aa: CASSQELAGGPTPYEQYF
cdr3_length: 16; v_call: TRBV28; d_call: -; j_call: TRBJ2-2; clone_size: many; cdr3_nt: TGTGCCAGCAGTTTACCGGACACTTATAGGATCGGGGAGCTGTTTTTT; cdr3_aa: CASSLPDTYRIGELFF
cdr3_length: 11; v_call: TRBV13; d_call: -; j_call: TRBJ2-3; clone_size: few; cdr3_nt: TGTGCCAGCGAGTACAAAGATACGCAGTATTTT; cdr3_aa: CASEYKDTQYF
cdr3_length: 16; v_call: TRBV5-5; d_call: -; j_call: TRBJ2-7; clone_size: few; cdr3_nt: TGTGCCAGCAGCTACCCCCAGGGGTCCCACACCTACGAGCAGTACTTC; cdr3_aa: CASSYPQGSHTYEQYF
cdr3_length: 15; v_call: TRBV5-5; d_call: -; j_call: TRBJ1-5; clone_size: -; cdr3_nt: TGTGCCAGCAGCTTGGAATATCAGGGGACTCAGCCCCAGCATTTT; cdr3_aa: CASSLEYQGTQPQHF
cdr3_length: 17; v_call: TRBV19; d_call: -; j_call: TRBJ1-2; clone_size: few; cdr3_nt: TGTGCCAGTAGTCCCCGGGCCACAGAGTTGGACTTGGCTGGCTACACCTTC; cdr3_aa: CASSPRATELDLAGYTF